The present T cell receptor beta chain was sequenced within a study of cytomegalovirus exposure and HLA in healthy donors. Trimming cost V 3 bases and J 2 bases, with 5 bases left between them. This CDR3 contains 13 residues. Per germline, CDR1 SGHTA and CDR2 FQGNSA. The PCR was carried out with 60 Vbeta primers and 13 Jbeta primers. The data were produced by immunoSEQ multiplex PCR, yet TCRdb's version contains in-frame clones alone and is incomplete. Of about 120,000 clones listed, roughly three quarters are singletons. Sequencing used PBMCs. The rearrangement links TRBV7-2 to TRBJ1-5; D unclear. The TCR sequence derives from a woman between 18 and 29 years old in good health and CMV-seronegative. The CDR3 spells CASSFSGNQPQHF. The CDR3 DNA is TGTGCCAGCAGCTTTTCGGGCAATCAGCCCCAGCATTTT.